This T cell receptor beta chain was captured by sequencing in a study of blood T cell dynamics during melanoma immunotherapy. Time point reported: pre-treatment baseline. The CDR3 contains 13 residues. Trimming left V 5 bases short and J 6 bases short, with 14 bases between. CDR1 is SGHVS and CDR2 is FQNEAQ in the germline V gene. Each bulk PBMC sample had around 380 ng DNA loaded. Clones were read by immunoSEQ multiplex PCR, and TCRdb kept only the in-frame ones, dropping some. This sample carries around 6,600 clones, over 70% of them seen once, and the ten largest clones take roughly 30%. The V and J genes are TRBV7-8 and TRBJ2-7; D gene uncertain. Source: blood, taken from a patient treated with checkpoint blockade. This clonotype originated in a human donor with melanoma. The CDR3 reads CASSPGPTGEQYF. The CDR3 DNA follows: TGTGCCAGCAGCCCCGGGCCTACGGGCGAGCAGTACTTC.